Shown below are 7 T cell receptor beta chains from a single sample sequenced in a study of blood T cell repertoires in COVID-19. Measured with immunoSEQ multiplex PCR; TCRdb has only the in-frame clones, and not every one. The profile shows around 260,000 clones, roughly 84% of them singletons. Specimen: peripheral blood. The source is a man aged 55 to 70 with acute or convalescent COVID-19.

The chain joins TRBV19 to TRBJ2-5; D may be TRBD2 (5 bases). Trimming removed 3 bases at V and 7 bases at J, with 18 bases between. This CDR3 has 15 amino acids. CDR1 LNHDA and CDR2 SQIVND come from the germline V gene (reference sequence). The CDR3 sequence is CASSIDFGPRGTQYF. CDR3 DNA sequence: TGTGCCAGTAGTATTGATTTTGGACCCCGGGGGACCCAGTACTTC.

The V gene is TRBV5-1, the J gene TRBJ1-6, with 8 bases that match TRBD1. The germline V gene encodes CDR1 SGHRS and CDR2 YFSETQ. J lost 13 bases, V lost 1 base, and 7 bases had no gene match. The CDR3 runs to 14 residues. Here the CDR3 DNA reads TGCGCCAGCAGCTTGACAGGACAGGGCTCGCCCCTCCACTTT. Translating gives CASSLTGQGSPLHF. Drawing the rest from reference TRBV5-1 and TRBJ1-6, the complete variable domain is KAGVTQTPRYLIKTRGQQVTLSCSPISGHRSVSWYQQTPGQGLQFLFEYFSETQRNKGNFPGRFSGRQFSNSRSEMNVSTLELGDSALYLCASSLTGQGSPLHFGNGTRLTVT.

This clone was seen once. The V gene is TRBV20-1, the J gene TRBJ2-1; D not certain. The length of the CDR3 is 11 residues. Germline-derived CDR1 and CDR2 are DFQATT and SNEGSKA (reference sequence). V was cut by 6 bases and J by 9 bases, with 12 bases left in between. The CDR3 reads CSAGPGREQFF. The CDR3 DNA is TGCAGTGCGGGCCCCGGTCGTGAGCAGTTCTTC.

This clone showed up just a few times. The chain joins TRBV4-1 to TRBJ2-7; TRBD2 matches 13 bases. V was clipped by 4 bases and J by 2 bases; unmatched bases: 5. The CDR3 has 16 residues. Per the germline V gene, CDR1 is MGHRA and CDR2 is YSYEKL. CDR3 in amino acids: CASSPPGLAGTYEQYF. The CDR3 coding sequence is TGCGCCAGCAGCCCCCCGGGACTAGCGGGGACCTACGAGCAGTACTTC.

This clone was observed a handful of times. CDR3 DNA sequence: TGTGCCACCAGTGACTCAGGGGGCGGTGAGCAGTTCTTC. Translated: CATSDSGGGEQFF. This chain links TRBV24-1 with TRBJ2-1, with TRBD1 matching 8 bases. The CDR3 length is 13 residues. CDR1 and CDR2 (germline): KGHDR, SFDVKD. Germline trimming cut 4 bases from V and 9 bases from J; bases unmatched to any gene: 4.

This clone occurred a few times. The gene calls are TRBV7-6 and TRBJ2-1, with 7 bases fitting TRBD2. CDR1 is SGHVS and CDR2 is FNYEAQ in the germline V gene. CDR3 size: 13 residues. The ends lost 4 bases at V and 5 bases at J; junction bases unmatched: 2. CDR3 coding DNA: TGTGCCAGCAGCTCGGGACTAAACAATGAGCAGTTCTTC. Amino acid sequence: CASSSGLNNEQFF.

V usage is TRBV18 and J usage is TRBJ1-1, with 9 bases aligning to TRBD1. Per germline, CDR1 KGHSH and CDR2 LQKENI. Germline trimming cut 8 bases from V and 5 bases from J; bases unmatched to any gene: 6. The CDR3 length is 13 residues. CDR3 bases: TGTGCCAGCACACAGGGGGCCGATACTGAAGCTTTCTTT. It codes for CASTQGADTEAFF. The entire variable domain, with the rest obtained from reference TRBV18 and TRBJ1-1, is as follows: NAGVMQNPRHLVRRRGQEARLRCSPMKGHSHVYWYRQLPEEGLKFMVYLQKENIIDESGMPKERFSAEFPKEGPSILRIQQVVRGDSAAYFCASTQGADTEAFFGQGTRLTVV.